This is a list of T cell receptor beta chains from one sample in a study of cytomegalovirus exposure and HLA in healthy donors. Produced via immunoSEQ multiplex PCR; TCRdb's table is partial and in-frame only. This table has 150,000 to 200,000 clones, about 76% appearing once. The specimen sequenced was PBMCs. Receptor source: a woman between 45 and 60 years old in good health and CMV-seronegative. Both conserved end residues are part of each CDR3. The order of the fields is V gene, D gene, J gene, clone size, CDR3 DNA, CDR3 protein. D genes are given only for firm matches. Size is omitted from some rows. Given values are once, few, many or a class for expanded clones.

TRBV27	NA	TRBJ2-7	few	TGTGCCAGCAGTTTAGACGGAAGAGGAGGCTACGAGCAGTACTTC	CASSLDGRGGYEQYF
TRBV15	TRBD1	TRBJ2-7	few	TGTGCCACCAGCAGAGATAGGAACAGGGGGCAGAGCTACGAGCAGTACTTC	CATSRDRNRGQSYEQYF
TRBV9	NA	TRBJ2-4	NA	TGTGCCAGCAGCGTAGGCGGGGAAAACATTCAGTACTTC	CASSVGGENIQYF
TRBV6-1	NA	TRBJ2-7	NA	TGTGCCAGCAGTGAAAGGACTGGGCAGTACTTC	CASSERTGQYF
TRBV28	TRBD2	TRBJ2-3	NA	TGTGCCAGCAGTGTTACTAGCGGGGTTAGCACAGATACGCAGTATTTT	CASSVTSGVSTDTQYF
TRBV19	TRBD1	TRBJ1-1	few	TGTGCCAGTAGTTTGACGCCTTCGACAGGGACTGAAGCTTTCTTT	CASSLTPSTGTEAFF
TRBV7-2	TRBD2	TRBJ2-2	NA	TGTGCCAGCAGCTTAAGGCTAGCGGGAGTCGCCGGGGAGCTGTTTTTT	CASSLRLAGVAGELFF
TRBV4-3	NA	TRBJ2-3	NA	TGCGCCAGCAGCAAATATGCGAAGGGGCTTTATTTT	CASSKYAKGLYF
TRBV7-3	NA	TRBJ2-5	NA	TGTGCCAGCAGCTTAATGGGGGCTCAAGAGACCCAGTACTTC	CASSLMGAQETQYF
TRBV11-2	NA	TRBJ2-3	NA	TGTGCCAGCAGCACTCGTAAGTCCAGCACAGATACGCAGTATTTT	CASSTRKSSTDTQYF
TRBV29-1	TRBD1	TRBJ1-1	few	TGCAGCGCCTCCATAAAGGACAGGGGAACTGAAGCTTTCTTT	CSASIKDRGTEAFF
TRBV28	NA	TRBJ1-2	NA	TGTGCCACCTCAGGCTATGGCTACACCTTC	CATSGYGYTF
TRBV2	NA	TRBJ2-7	few	TGTGCCAGCAGGGCCGGGAGCCCATCAGGCGAGCAGTACTTC	CASRAGSPSGEQYF
TRBV11-2	NA	TRBJ2-3	few	TGTGCCAGCAGCCCCCTTGGGGGGATTCGCACAGATACGCAGTATTTT	CASSPLGGIRTDTQYF
TRBV6-6	NA	TRBJ2-2	NA	TGTGCCAGCCTGACAACCACCGGGGAGCTGTTTTTT	CASLTTTGELFF
TRBV18	TRBD2	TRBJ2-5	NA	TGTGCCAGCTCACCAAAGCTAGCGGGGCAAGAGACCCAGTACTTC	CASSPKLAGQETQYF
TRBV19	NA	TRBJ1-2	NA	TGTGCCAGTAGTATTAGGACAGCTAACTATGGCTACACCTTC	CASSIRTANYGYTF
TRBV6-5	NA	TRBJ1-1	NA	TGTGCCAGCAGTCTAACCGGGGGGGAATCTGAAGCTTTCTTT	CASSLTGGESEAFF
TRBV4-3	TRBD1	TRBJ1-2	NA	TGCGCCAGCAGCCCTTCCCCCGGGACAGGGAAAGGCTACACCTTC	CASSPSPGTGKGYTF
TRBV7-3	NA	TRBJ2-3	NA	TGTGCCAGCAGCCCGGGAGGGGGCGCAGATACGCAGTATTTT	CASSPGGGADTQYF
TRBV14	NA	TRBJ2-3	NA	TGTGCCAGCAGCCCTGGCGAGGTTACGCAGTATTTT	CASSPGEVTQYF
TRBV28	TRBD1	TRBJ1-2	NA	TGTGCCAGCAGTATCACCCAGGGGGCGACAGGCTACACCTTC	CASSITQGATGYTF
TRBV5-1	NA	TRBJ1-1	NA	TGCGCCAGCAGACGCAGGGGTAGGACTGAAGCTTTCTTT	CASRRRGRTEAFF
TRBV11-2	NA	TRBJ2-1	NA	TGTGCCAGCAGCCCCCGAGGAACCTCCTACAATGAGCAGTTCTTC	CASSPRGTSYNEQFF
TRBV28	NA	TRBJ2-1	NA	TGTGCCATCCGGATGACTTCGCGGGCCTACAATGAGCAGTTCTTC	CAIRMTSRAYNEQFF
TRBV7-2	NA	TRBJ1-1	NA	TGTGCCAGCAGCTTAGATCCCAACGGGGACACTGAAGCTTTCTTT	CASSLDPNGDTEAFF
TRBV25-1	NA	TRBJ1-2	NA	TGTGCCAGCAGTAACAGCTATGGCTACACCTTC	CASSNSYGYTF
TRBV14	NA	TRBJ2-1	NA	TGTGCCAGCAGCCCCTCTAGCGCCCTTTACAATGAGCAGTTCTTC	CASSPSSALYNEQFF
TRBV5-1	NA	TRBJ2-7	NA	TGCGCCAGCAGCTTGACGGGGGTGGGAGAGCAGTACTTC	CASSLTGVGEQYF
TRBV5-6	TRBD1	TRBJ2-3	NA	TGTGCCAGCAGCTCCCTCTTCGGACAGGGCCCAGGCACAGATACGCAGTATTTT	CASSSLFGQGPGTDTQYF
TRBV4-3	NA	TRBJ2-5	once	TGCGCCAGCAGCCAGGCTGGGACTGCCTCAGGGGAGACCCAGTACTTC	CASSQAGTASGETQYF
TRBV11-3	TRBD2	TRBJ2-1	few	TGTGCCAGCAGCCCGGGACTACCCTGGGGGGGAGAGGGAAACAATGAGCAGTTCTTC	CASSPGLPWGGEGNNEQFF
TRBV4-3	NA	TRBJ2-7	few	TGCGCCAGCAGCCAAGATCTTCTTAGGGGGAGCGAGCAGTACTTC	CASSQDLLRGSEQYF
TRBV27	TRBD1	TRBJ1-5	NA	TGTGCCAGCAGTCCCCGTCGACAGGGTGGGCAGCCCCAGCATTTT	CASSPRRQGGQPQHF
TRBV4-1	TRBD1	TRBJ1-1	NA	TGCGCCAGCAGCATAGACAGGGGGACTGAAGCTTTCTTT	CASSIDRGTEAFF
TRBV28	NA	TRBJ1-2	NA	TGTGCCAGCAGTCCGGGACAAACCTATGGCTACACCTTC	CASSPGQTYGYTF
TRBV14	NA	TRBJ1-1	NA	TGTGCCAGCAGCCAAGTCCAGGGGCTAGTAACTGAAGCTTTCTTT	CASSQVQGLVTEAFF
TRBV19	NA	TRBJ2-7	NA	TGTGCCAGTAGGAGTGGTTACGAGCAGTACTTC	CASRSGYEQYF
TRBV5-1	NA	TRBJ2-1	NA	TGTGCCAGCAGCTTGGCCTATGGCAATGAGCAGTTCTTC	CASSLAYGNEQFF
TRBV5-1	NA	TRBJ2-7	few	TGCGCCAGCAGCTTGGCCGGGCAGGGCAAATCCTACGAGCAGTACTTC	CASSLAGQGKSYEQYF
TRBV14	NA	TRBJ1-1	NA	TGTGCCAGCAGCCAAGGGGCCCTGGTATACAACACTGAAGCTTTCTTT	CASSQGALVYNTEAFF
TRBV5-6	NA	TRBJ1-2	NA	TGTGCCAGCAGCTCCGGACAGAACGTCTATGGCTACACCTTC	CASSSGQNVYGYTF
TRBV20-1	TRBD2	TRBJ2-1	NA	TGCAGTGCCCGGGGACTAGCGGAGGGGTTCTTC	CSARGLAEGFF
TRBV5-4	TRBD2	TRBJ2-1	NA	TGTGCCAGCAGCGCAACTAGCGGGAGGCATGAGCAGTTCTTC	CASSATSGRHEQFF
TRBV11-2	TRBD2	TRBJ2-1	NA	TGTGCCAGCAGCTTAGATCAGCCTAGCGGGGGGTCACCTAATGAGCAGTTCTTC	CASSLDQPSGGSPNEQFF
TRBV7-9	TRBD2	TRBJ2-2	once	TGTGCCAGCCCGAGCGGGGGCGGGGAGCTGTTTTTT	CASPSGGGELFF
TRBV7-2	NA	TRBJ2-2	NA	TGTGCCACCCCGGCCCCCGGGCTAAGGGGCGGGGAGCTGTTTTTT	CATPAPGLRGGELFF
TRBV5-1	TRBD1	TRBJ1-6	once	TGCGCCAGCAGCTCGACCTCTGGGACAGGGGATTCACCCCTCCACTTT	CASSSTSGTGDSPLHF
TRBV30	NA	TRBJ2-2	once	TGTGCCTGGGTGAGACAGACGAACACCGGGGAGCTGTTTTTT	CAWVRQTNTGELFF
TRBV6-4	TRBD1	TRBJ1-2	NA	TGTGCCAGCAGTGCTTGGACAGGGTCCCCTTATGGCTACACCTTC	CASSAWTGSPYGYTF
TRBV6-5	NA	TRBJ1-1	NA	TGTGCCAGCAGTGTCGAGGAAGATATGAACACTGAAGCTTTCTTT	CASSVEEDMNTEAFF
TRBV30	NA	TRBJ2-1	NA	TGTGCCTGGAGTCGGGGGAATGAGCAGTTCTTC	CAWSRGNEQFF